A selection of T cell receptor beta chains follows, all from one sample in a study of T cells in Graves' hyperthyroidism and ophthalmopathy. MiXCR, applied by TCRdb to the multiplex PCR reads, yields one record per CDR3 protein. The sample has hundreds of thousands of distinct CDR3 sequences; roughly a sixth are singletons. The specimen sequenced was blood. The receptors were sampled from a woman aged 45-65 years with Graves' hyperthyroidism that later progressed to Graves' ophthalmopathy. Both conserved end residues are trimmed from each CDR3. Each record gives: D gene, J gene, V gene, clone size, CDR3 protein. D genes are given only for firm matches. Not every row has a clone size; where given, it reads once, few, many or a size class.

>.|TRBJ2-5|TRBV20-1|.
SARHPPGAPRLGQETQY
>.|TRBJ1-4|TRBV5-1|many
ASSLGIGTNEKLF
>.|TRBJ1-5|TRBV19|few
ASRKENQPQH
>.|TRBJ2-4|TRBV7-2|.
ASSLAKTAEAKNIQY
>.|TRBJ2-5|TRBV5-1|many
ASSLGGFQETQY
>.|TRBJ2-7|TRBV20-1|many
SASSQISYEQY
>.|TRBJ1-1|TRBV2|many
ASSEGGVLTEAF
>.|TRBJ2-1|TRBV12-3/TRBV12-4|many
ASSSSTGESYNEQF
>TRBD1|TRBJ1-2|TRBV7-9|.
ASSPRDSVTYGYT
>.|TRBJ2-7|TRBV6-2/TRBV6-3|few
ATQGRPYEQY
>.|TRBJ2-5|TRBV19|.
ASSPLLGRETQY
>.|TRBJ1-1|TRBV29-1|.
NVLGGGNTEAF
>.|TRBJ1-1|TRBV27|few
ASSLSLGARRTEAF
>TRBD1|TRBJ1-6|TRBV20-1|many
SARPRTGGNSPLH
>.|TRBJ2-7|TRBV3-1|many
ASSQGIGPYEQY
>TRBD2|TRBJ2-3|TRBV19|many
ATRTSGGAVDTQY
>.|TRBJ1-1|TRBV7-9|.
ASSFSRTGLNTEAF
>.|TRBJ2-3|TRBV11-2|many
ASSLDRWTDTQY
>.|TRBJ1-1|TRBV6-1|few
ASSYLRTGSVEAF
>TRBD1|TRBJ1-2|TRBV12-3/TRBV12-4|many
ASTPGTAYGYT
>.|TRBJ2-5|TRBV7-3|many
ASSFSGEYQETQY
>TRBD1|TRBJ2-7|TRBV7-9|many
ASSLDSPGQGDYEQY
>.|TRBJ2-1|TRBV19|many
ASSDLPSSYNEQF
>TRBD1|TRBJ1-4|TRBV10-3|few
AISESGQDATNEKLF
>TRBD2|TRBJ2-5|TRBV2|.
ASSGLAGGETQY
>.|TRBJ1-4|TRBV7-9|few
ASGGADEKLF
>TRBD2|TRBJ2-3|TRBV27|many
ASSPLGLAGGVTDTQY
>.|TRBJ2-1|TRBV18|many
ASSPGLYNEQF
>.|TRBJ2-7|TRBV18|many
ASSPSGVSYEQY
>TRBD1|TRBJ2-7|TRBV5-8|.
ASSIESDRAQQY
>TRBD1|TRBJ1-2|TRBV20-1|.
SAKTTGVYGYT
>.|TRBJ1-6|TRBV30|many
AWSSRDNSPLH
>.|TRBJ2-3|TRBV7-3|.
ASSLSLLLRGTDTQY
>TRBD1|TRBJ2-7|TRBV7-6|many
ASTNRGSYEQY
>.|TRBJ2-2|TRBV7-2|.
ASSFAQTNTGELF
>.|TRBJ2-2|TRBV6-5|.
ASSYSQNTGELF
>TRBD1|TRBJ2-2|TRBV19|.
ASTVMLAGGSGELF
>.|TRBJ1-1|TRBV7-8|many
ASSSLPRSFMNTEAF
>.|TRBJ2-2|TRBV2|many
ATKRGTPNTGELF
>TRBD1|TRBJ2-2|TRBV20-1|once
SARDGTANTGELF
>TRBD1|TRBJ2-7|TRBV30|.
AWSTGQVVTGVSSEQY
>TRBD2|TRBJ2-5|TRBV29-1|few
SERTSGGETQY
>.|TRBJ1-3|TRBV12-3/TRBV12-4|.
ASSRQVHSGNTIY
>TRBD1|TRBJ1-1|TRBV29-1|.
SVDGTEHTEAF
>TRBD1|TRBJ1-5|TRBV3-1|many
ASSQYPRGSNQPQH
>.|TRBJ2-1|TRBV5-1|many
ASSLGQGDLGEQF
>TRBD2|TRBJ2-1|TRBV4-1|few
ASSHPGLAGGVSYNEQF
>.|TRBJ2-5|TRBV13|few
ASSLGGIRGRAN
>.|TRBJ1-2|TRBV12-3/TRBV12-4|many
ASSLAREAGYT
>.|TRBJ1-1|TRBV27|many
ASSLTGNTEAF
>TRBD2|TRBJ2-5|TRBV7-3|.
ASSPTSGGVDPQY
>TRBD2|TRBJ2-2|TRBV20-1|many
SARGLSSGVSGELF
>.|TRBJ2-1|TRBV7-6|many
ASSLARPNEQF
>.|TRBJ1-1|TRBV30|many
ACPGLLNTEAF
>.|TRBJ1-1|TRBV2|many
ASSETQGFTEAF
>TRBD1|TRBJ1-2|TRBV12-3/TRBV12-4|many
ASSPRQGGNYGYT